This T cell receptor beta chain was identified during a study of blood T cell repertoires in COVID-19. TCRdb keeps only in-frame clones here, not all; method: immunoSEQ multiplex PCR. The sample yields over 150,000 clones, 82% seen once. There are 16 residues in the CDR3. The V and J ends lost 0 bases and 5 bases respectively, with 16 bases between them. CDR1 and CDR2 (germline): MNHEY, SVGAGI. Sequencing was done on a sample of PBMCs or T cells enriched from blood (not recorded which). The genes are TRBV6-5 and TRBJ2-5; no clear D gene. This TCR derives from a man aged 35 to 55 who had recovered from COVID-19. The DNA for the CDR3 is TGTGCCAGCAGTTACTCGCGCTCCGAGGTCCGGGAGACCCAGTACTTC. This translates into CASSYSRSEVRETQYF.